A selection of T cell receptor beta chains follows, all from one sample in a study of PD-1 blockade in classical Hodgkin lymphoma. Using immunoSEQ multiplex PCR, the repertoire was profiled, and TCRdb retains in-frame clones only, with some absent. The data contain tens of thousands of clones, approximately 80% of them singletons. Sequenced here: peripheral blood mononuclear cells (PBMCs), sampled before the fourth cycle of nivolumab. The receptors derive from a human donor with classical Hodgkin lymphoma. Both conserved end residues are part of each CDR3. D genes are given only for firm matches. Clone size is shown for a subset of rows, as once, few, many or a class of expanded clone.

>TRBV7-9|-|-|TRBJ2-7
TGTGCCAGCAGCGCACTTGACGAGCAGTACTTC
CASSALDEQYF
>TRBV18|TRBD1|-|TRBJ1-2
TGTGCCAGCTCACCACCGGGAAGGGGGCGCTTATCGTTCGGCTACACCTTC
CASSPPGRGRLSFGYTF
>TRBV14|TRBD1|-|TRBJ1-1
TGTGCCAGCAGCCGAGAGACAGGGGGCCGCACTGAAGCTTTCTTT
CASSRETGGRTEAFF
>TRBV28|TRBD1|few|TRBJ2-7
TGTGCCAGCAGTCTGACAGGGGCCCCGTACGAGCAGTACTTC
CASSLTGAPYEQYF
>TRBV7-9|-|-|TRBJ1-2
TGTGCCAGCAGCACCGGGACCGCGTTGTTCTATGGCTACACCTTC
CASSTGTALFYGYTF
>TRBV30|TRBD1|-|TRBJ1-1
TGTGCCTGGAGTGTACAAGGCCGACAGGGGAACGCTGAAGCTTTCTTT
CAWSVQGRQGNAEAFF
>TRBV5-1|-|-|TRBJ2-3
TGCGCCAGCAGCTTGCAGCTACCCTTGGCCACAGATACGCAGTATTTT
CASSLQLPLATDTQYF
>TRBV7-3|-|-|TRBJ2-1
TGTGCCAGCAGCCCCTCCCAGGGGAACCGCAATGAGCAGTTCTTC
CASSPSQGNRNEQFF
>TRBV28|TRBD1|-|TRBJ2-1
TGTGCCAGCAGTTTGGCCGGGACAGGGGGAAGGGAGCAGTTCTTC
CASSLAGTGGREQFF
>TRBV19|-|-|TRBJ2-3
TGTGCCAGTAGTATCGGTCACGATCACACAGATACGCAGTATTTT
CASSIGHDHTDTQYF
>TRBV30|-|-|TRBJ1-2
TGTGCCTGGAGTCCCCAGGACAGTCGCTATGGCTACACCTTC
CAWSPQDSRYGYTF
>TRBV4-1|-|-|TRBJ2-1
TGCGCCAGCAGCCAAGATCTTGGTGATATTTACTACAATGAGCAGTTCTTC
CASSQDLGDIYYNEQFF
>TRBV29-1|TRBD1|-|TRBJ1-2
TGCAGCGTTGAAGGCCAGACAGGGTGGGTCTATGGCTACACCTTC
CSVEGQTGWVYGYTF
>TRBV5-5|TRBD1|-|TRBJ1-5
TGTGCCAGCAACTCAGGACAGGGGGATATGGGCAATCAGCCCCAGCATTTT
CASNSGQGDMGNQPQHF
>TRBV7-9|-|-|TRBJ1-1
TGTGCCAGCAGCAGGGGAAGACGGACTGAAGCTTTCTTT
CASSRGRRTEAFF
>TRBV9|-|-|TRBJ2-6
TGTGCCAGCAGCGTCCGAGCCGCCGGGACAAGTCCCCTCACTGGGGCCAACGTCCTGACTTTC
CASSVRAAGTSPLTGANVLTF
>TRBV5-1|TRBD2|-|TRBJ2-1
TGCGCCAGCAGCTTGCGGGCTAGCGGAGACAATGAGCAGTTCTTC
CASSLRASGDNEQFF
>TRBV19|-|-|TRBJ1-1
TGTGCCAGTAGTGACTACAGGGCTGACACTGAAGCTTTCTTT
CASSDYRADTEAFF
>TRBV6-5|-|-|TRBJ1-1
TGTGCCAGCAGATGGGTACAGGGCACTGAAGCTTTCTTT
CASRWVQGTEAFF
>TRBV5-1|TRBD1|-|TRBJ2-1
TGCGCCAGCAGCTCCGCCGGGACAGGGGTCAACAATGAGCAGTTCTTC
CASSSAGTGVNNEQFF
>TRBV5-1|TRBD1|-|TRBJ1-6
TGCGCCAGCAGCTCGACGACAGGGCCTATTAATAATTCACCCCTCCACTTT
CASSSTTGPINNSPLHF
>TRBV7-9|TRBD1|-|TRBJ2-7
TGTGCCAGCAGCTTTAGGGGGCCCTACGAGCAGTACTTC
CASSFRGPYEQYF
>TRBV5-1|TRBD2|-|TRBJ2-3
TGCGCCAGCAGCCTAGCGGGGGCACTGTCTAGCACAGATACGCAGTATTTT
CASSLAGALSSTDTQYF
>TRBV6-5|-|-|TRBJ1-1
TGTGCCAGCAGTTTTTTAGGGGATGGGACTGAAGCTTTCTTT
CASSFLGDGTEAFF
>TRBV6-6|-|-|TRBJ2-3
TGTGCCAGCAGTTACGACAGCAGCACAGATACGCAGTATTTT
CASSYDSSTDTQYF
>TRBV6-1|TRBD1|-|TRBJ2-1
TGTGCCAGCAAAACAGGGGGCGCGTTAGGGGAGCAGTTCTTC
CASKTGGALGEQFF
>TRBV18|TRBD1|-|TRBJ2-7
TGTGCCAGCTCAGACAGGGGGCGAATCAGCTCCTACGAGCAGTACTTC
CASSDRGRISSYEQYF
>TRBV19|-|-|TRBJ2-1
TGTGCCAGTAAGACAGTTCAACCCTACAATGAGCAGTTCTTC
CASKTVQPYNEQFF
>TRBV27|-|once|TRBJ1-1
TGTGCCAGCAAAGGGGACCCATACACTGAAGCTTTCTTT
CASKGDPYTEAFF
>TRBV5-6|-|-|TRBJ2-1
TGTGCCAGCAGGCTCATCGGCTACAATGAGCAGTTCTTC
CASRLIGYNEQFF
>TRBV5-1|TRBD2|-|TRBJ2-2
TGCGCCAGCAGCTTGTCCCCTAGCGGGGCGAACACCGGGGAGCTGTTTTTT
CASSLSPSGANTGELFF
>TRBV14|-|-|TRBJ2-7
TGTGCCAGCAGCCAAGTTACAGGGTTCTACGAGCAGTACTTC
CASSQVTGFYEQYF
>TRBV5-5|-|-|TRBJ1-4
TGTGCCAGCAGCTTGTTGCCAGGACCGGATGAAAAACTGTTTTTT
CASSLLPGPDEKLFF